One sample yielded the 10 T cell receptor beta chains listed below, sequenced in a study of blood T cells in healthy people across ages. Next came a second PCR, run for about 7 to 12 cycles, which used a sample-barcoded 5' primer along with a J-beta primer mix. TCRdb re-called the 5' RACE reads with MiXCR, one entry per CDR3 protein. The table lists 270,000 or so distinct CDR3 sequences, around 29% of them singletons, with 29% in the top ten. Source material: blood. These receptor sequences come from a woman aged 70 to 79 in good health.

This clonotype was counted a single time. The V and J genes are TRBV4-3 and TRBJ2-5; TRBD1 matches at 10 bases. The CDR3 is 15 amino acids. V was clipped by 2 bases and J by 2 bases; unmatched bases: 2. CDR1 and CDR2 from the germline V gene are LGHNA and YSLEER. CDR3 region: CASSQPGQGQETQYF. The CDR3 coding sequence is TGCGCCAGCAGCCAACCGGGACAGGGGCAAGAGACCCAGTACTTC.

This clonotype was found a few times. A read error may account for a junction end that differs from germline. The chain links TRBV28 to TRBJ1-4; 8 bases are shared with TRBD1. The CDR3 is made up of 14 amino acids. Per the germline V gene, CDR1 is MDHEN and CDR2 is SYDVKM. CDR3 sequence: CASSTGGSGEKLLF. DNA for the CDR3: TGTGCCAGCAGTACAGGGGGGTCGGGAGAAAAACTGCTTTTT.

V gene TRBV9 combines with J gene TRBJ2-7; the D is unclear. V lost 0 bases to trimming and J lost 6 bases, with 10 bases between them. CDR1 and CDR2 from the germline V gene are SGDLS and YYNGEE. CDR3 length equals 13 residues. CDR3 in DNA: TGTGCCAGCAGCGTAGTTAGTCTGGGCGAGCAGTACTTC. Residues: CASSVVSLGEQYF.

This clonotype was counted at least ten times. This chain links TRBV4-3 with TRBJ2-7; 9 positions agree with TRBD2. The CDR3 is 17 residues long. The trim removed 1 base at V and 4 bases at J, leaving 11 bases unmatched. CDR1 and CDR2 from the germline V gene are LGHNA and YSLEER. CDR3 in amino acids: CASSQVGLAGTLYEQYF. In DNA, the CDR3 is TGCGCCAGCAGCCAAGTTGGCCTAGCGGGGACCCTGTACGAGCAGTACTTC.

This clonotype was picked up a small number of times. The CDR3 loop reads CASSRGVLGEKLFF. In DNA, the CDR3 is TGTGCCAGCAGCCGAGGGGTCTTGGGGGAAAAACTGTTTTTT. V and J are TRBV5-6 and TRBJ1-4; tentatively, D is TRBD1 (5 bases). Per the germline V gene, CDR1 is SGHDT and CDR2 is YYEEEE. Trimming cost V 4 bases and J 8 bases, with 15 bases left between them. This CDR3 contains 14 residues.

The chain employs TRBV28 and TRBJ2-7, with 9 nucleotides matching TRBD1. The CDR3 is made up of 15 amino acids. Trimming removed 6 bases from V and 4 bases from J; junction bases left unmatched: 10. Germline V gene sequence: CDR1 MDHEN, CDR2 SYDVKM. CDR3 bases: TGTGCCAGCAGAATCGACAGGGGGGTTACGTACGAGCAGTACTTC. Amino acids: CASRIDRGVTYEQYF.

Concerning this clonotype: Possible read error: a much larger clone is one base away. The rearrangement joins TRBV14 to TRBJ2-7; 10 bases are a match to TRBD2. The J call may not be correct, given that the DNA end is closer to TRBJ2-1. Germline V gene sequence: CDR1 SGHDN, CDR2 FVKESK. This CDR3 is built from 16 residues. The CDR3 DNA sequence: TGTGCCAGCAACCAAGACTTACTAGCGGGAATAAACGAGCAGTTCTTC. Protein product: CASNQDLLAGINEQFF.

V is TRBV6-6 and J is TRBJ2-5; 8 bases fit TRBD2. The DNA end is a closer match to TRBJ2-1, so the J assignment may be wrong. CDR1 is MNHNY and CDR2 is SVGAGI in the germline V gene (reference sequence). CDR3 size: 15 residues. DNA of the CDR3: TGTGCCAGCAGCCAAGGACTAGCACCACAAAATGAGCAGTTCTTC. Its translation is CASSQGLAPQNEQFF.

This sequence joins TRBV20-1 and TRBJ2-1, with 12 bases matching TRBD2. The germline V gene has CDR1 DFQATT and CDR2 SNEGSKA (reference sequence). The CDR3 sequence is 15 residues long. Germline trimming cut 2 bases from V and 12 bases from J; bases unmatched to any gene: 11. The CDR3 DNA sequence: TGCAGTGCTAGACCTCCGGGACTAGCGGGTGCCTCGCAGTTCTTC. Encoded protein: CSARPPGLAGASQFF.

The gene calls are TRBV29-1 and TRBJ2-2; TRBD1 is a possible D gene (5 bases). The CDR3 is 15 residues long. The V end lost 7 bases, the J end lost 3 bases, and 18 bases lay between the germline ends. Germline loops: CDR1 SQVTM, CDR2 ANQGSEA. In nucleotides, the CDR3 is TGCAGCGCCCTTGGACAACCTGCCTACACCGGGGAGCTGTTTTTT. It codes for CSALGQPAYTGELFF.